The clone carrying this T cell receptor beta chain was picked up a small number of times. Its specificity is not known. These data come from a study of blood T cells in healthy people across ages. Regarding the study as a whole: Researchers said unsorted PBMCs prevented a conclusive naive versus antigen-experienced comparison.

Using a J-beta primer mix together with a sample-barcoded 5' primer, a second PCR was run for 7 to 11 cycles. TCRdb passed the 5' RACE reads through MiXCR, listing each CDR3 protein once. The repertoire holds about 580,000 distinct CDR3 sequences, with 40% to 50% as singletons. Between the trimmed V and J ends, which lost 6 bases and 1 base, there was a span of 14 bases. This CDR3 has 15 amino acids. CDR1 is ENHRY and CDR2 is SYGVKD in the germline V gene. The material sequenced was blood. This clonotype originated in an elderly man in good health. The chain carries TRBV10-3 and TRBJ2-3; D possibly corresponds to TRBD2 (6 bases). CDR3 protein: CAIRAYSGGTDTQYF. Written as DNA, the CDR3 is TGTGCCATCAGAGCTTATAGCGGAGGCACAGATACGCAGTATTTT.